This entry is about one T cell receptor beta chain. The CDR3 sequence is 20 residues long. V lost 2 bases and J 1 base, leaving 27 bases between the germline ends. CDR1 and CDR2 (germline): DFQATT, SNEGSKA (reference sequence). TCRdb fed the RT-PCR reads into MiXCR, producing one record per CDR3 protein. The data contain 550,000 to 750,000 distinct CDR3 sequences, 12% to 15% of them seen just once; the ten biggest clones take up about 3.9%. Material: memory CD4+ T cells from blood. This sequence was found in a female donor in good health, serving as a healthy control. The chain links TRBV20-1 to TRBJ2-4; TRBD1 or TRBD2 may be the D gene (5 bases each). The CDR3: CSARSSLDDALGTAKNIQYF. Here the CDR3 DNA reads TGCAGTGCTAGATCGTCACTAGACGACGCCCTGGGGACCGCCAAAAACATTCAGTACTTC.